The T cell receptor (beta chain) under discussion was sequenced for a study of beta chain features in type 1 diabetes. Study findings and constraints: Moderate yet significant TCRB CDR3 shortening was seen in Type 1 diabetes patients in all four CD4+ subsets. Researchers could not determine here whether HLA type influences TCRB rearrangement.

This clone occurred a few times. Its specificity is not known. Germline-derived CDR1 and CDR2 are LNHDA and SQIVND (reference sequence). The CDR3 has 14 residues. V lost 7 bases to trimming and J lost 9 bases; unmatched junction nucleotides: 12. Per donor, one heparinised blood draw averaged approximately 110 mL. Isolated RNA was reverse transcribed in full, so expressed TCRB transcripts were sequenced. Sequencing was performed with immunoSEQ multiplex PCR; in TCRdb, only in-frame clones are kept and a portion is missing. The repertoire holds about 450,000 clones, approximately 10% seen once, with 0.045% to 0.05% in the top ten.

This clonotype was sampled from a woman aged 18-35 years in good health. The chain combines TRBV19 with TRBJ1-5, with 7 bases identical to TRBD1. Sequenced input: naive CD4+ T cells from blood. The CDR3 DNA sequence: TGTGCCAGTACCGAAGACAGGGACCCCGGGCCCCAGCATTTT. Translating gives CASTEDRDPGPQHF.